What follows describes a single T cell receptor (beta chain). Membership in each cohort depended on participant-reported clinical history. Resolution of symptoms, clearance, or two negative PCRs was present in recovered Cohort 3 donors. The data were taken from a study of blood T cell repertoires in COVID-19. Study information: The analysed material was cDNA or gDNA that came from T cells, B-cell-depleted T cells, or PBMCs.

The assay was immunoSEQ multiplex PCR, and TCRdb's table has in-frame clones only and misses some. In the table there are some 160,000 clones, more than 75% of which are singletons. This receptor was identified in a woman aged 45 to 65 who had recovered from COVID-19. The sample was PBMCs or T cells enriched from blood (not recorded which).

This CDR3 reads CASSSTYEQYF. For the CDR3, the DNA is TGTGCCAGCAGTTCGACTTACGAGCAGTACTTC. V and J are TRBV12-3 or TRBV12-4 and TRBJ2-7; D is unclear. The CDR3 spans 11 residues. Deletions cut 4 bases from V and 4 bases from J, with 5 bases between.